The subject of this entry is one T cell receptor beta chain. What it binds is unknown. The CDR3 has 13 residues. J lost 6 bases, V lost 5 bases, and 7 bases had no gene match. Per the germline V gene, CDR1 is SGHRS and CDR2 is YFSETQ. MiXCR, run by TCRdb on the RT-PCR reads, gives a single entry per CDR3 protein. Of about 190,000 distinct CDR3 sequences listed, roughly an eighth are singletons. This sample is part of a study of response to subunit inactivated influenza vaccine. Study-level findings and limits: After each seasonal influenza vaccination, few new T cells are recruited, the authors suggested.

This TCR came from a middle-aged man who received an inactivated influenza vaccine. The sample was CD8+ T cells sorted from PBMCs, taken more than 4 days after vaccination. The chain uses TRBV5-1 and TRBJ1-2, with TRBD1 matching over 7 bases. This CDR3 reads CASRLGGADGYTF. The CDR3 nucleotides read TGCGCCAGCAGATTAGGGGGCGCGGATGGCTACACCTTC.